Listed here are 28 T cell receptor beta chains from one sample, sequenced in a study of T cells in Graves' hyperthyroidism and ophthalmopathy (dated by TCRdb to about 2019). Preparation of the library involved multiplex PCR. The reads were generated on an Illumina HiSeq 2000. The TCR beta CDR3 regions were amplified from the RNA transcripts. The TCR CDR3 was subjected to a first round of RT-PCR using the HTBI primer set and the Qiagen OneStep RT-PCR kit. Using fastp at Q25 and MiXCR, TCRdb reprocessed the public reads and kept productive beta chains. Each CDR3 protein appears once, grouped with its most common genes and DNA. This sample holds fewer than 650,000 distinct CDR3 sequences; 12% to 15% were observed only once. The ten most abundant clones make up roughly 6.9% of the sample. Specimen: blood. Receptor source: a woman younger than 35 with Graves' ophthalmopathy.

The chain employs TRBV29-1 and TRBJ2-7; no definite D call. Germline-derived CDR1 and CDR2 are SQVTM and ANQGSEA. The CDR3 is 12 amino acids. Trimming cost V 7 bases and J 6 bases, with 16 bases left between them. CDR3 sequence (DNA): TGCAGCGCTACTGGACCTACGGCCGAGCAGTACTTC. This sequence encodes CSATGPTAEQYF.

This clonotype showed up just a few times. The chain is built from TRBV30 and TRBJ2-1, with 11 bases identical to TRBD1. V lost 3 bases and J lost 8; bases outside the gene matches: 6. The CDR3 totals 14 residues. Germline V gene lookup returns CDR1 GTSNPN and CDR2 SVGIG (reference sequence). This CDR3 is CAWSSGQGVDEQFF. The DNA for the CDR3 is TGTGCCTGGAGCTCGGGACAGGGGGTCGATGAGCAGTTCTTC.

CDR3 coding DNA: TGCGCCAGCAGCCAAAGTCCACGGGAGCGGAGCGGGGAGCTGTTTTTT. Protein sequence: CASSQSPRERSGELFF. The genes are TRBV4-3 and TRBJ2-2; D is perhaps TRBD2 (6 bases). This CDR3 has 16 residues. Trimming shortened V by 2 bases and J by 7 bases, and 17 bases separated the two germline ends. Germline CDR1 LGHNA, CDR2 YSLEER.

Note on this clonotype: The junction departs from germline at one end; a sequencing error may be responsible. The CDR3 reads CTSSPYGTDSYEQYF. DNA for the CDR3: TGTACCAGCAGTCCATACGGGACGGATAGTTACGAGCAGTACTTC. The V and J genes are TRBV28 and TRBJ2-7, with D perhaps given as TRBD1 or TRBD2 (5 bases each). The CDR3 has 15 residues. Germline loops: CDR1 MDHEN, CDR2 SYDVKM.

This chain connects TRBV19 to TRBJ2-1; 9 bases are shared with TRBD2. This CDR3 is 15 amino acids long. Unmatched junction bases numbered 10, after V lost 6 bases and J lost 7 bases. Germline values: CDR1 LNHDA, CDR2 SQIVND (reference sequence). The CDR3 region is CASSLAGRPSNEQFF. CDR3 coding DNA: TGTGCCAGTAGCCTAGCGGGACGTCCGTCGAATGAGCAGTTCTTC.

This chain connects TRBV7-8 to TRBJ1-4; weak D call: TRBD1 (6 bases). Trimming left V 1 base short and J 4 bases short, with 13 bases between. CDR1 and CDR2 from the germline V gene are SGHVS and FQNEAQ. The CDR3 consists of 16 residues. In DNA, the CDR3 is TGTGCCAGCAGCTTAGTTTCCTCCAGGGGTAATGAAAAACTGTTTTTT. Translating gives CASSLVSSRGNEKLFF. Using reference TRBV7-8 and TRBJ1-4 for the parts outside the CDR3, the full variable domain is GAGVSQSPRYKVAKRGQDVALRCDPISGHVSLFWYQQALGQGPEFLTYFQNEAQLDKSGLPSDRFFAERPEGSVSTLKIQRTQQEDSAVYLCASSLVSSRGNEKLFFGSGTQLSVL.

This clonotype was counted ten times or more. The chain is built from TRBV7-2 and TRBJ2-7; D is unclear. This CDR3 spans 12 amino acids. In germline, CDR1 is SGHTA, CDR2 FQGNSA. V gave up 3 bases and J gave up 6 bases, with 9 bases separating them. In DNA, the CDR3 is TGTGCCAGCAGCTTCCGTTTCGGCGAGCAGTACTTC. It translates to CASSFRFGEQYF.

CDR3 coding DNA: TGCGCCAGCAGCTTGCTGACAGGTAGAGGCTACACCTTC. Translating it yields CASSLLTGRGYTF. This sequence joins TRBV5-1 and TRBJ1-2; a possible D gene is TRBD1 (6 bases). The V end was cut by 1 base, the J end by 8 bases, with 12 bases between. CDR1 is SGHRS, CDR2 YFSETQ, per germline. The CDR3 is 13 residues long.

The V call is TRBV29-1, the J call TRBJ1-3, with 7 bases fitting TRBD1. Germline lookup yields CDR1 SQVTM and CDR2 ANQGSEA. The CDR3 runs 13 residues. DNA of the CDR3: TGCAGTAACAGGGGATGCTCTGGAAACACCATATATTTT. Translating it yields CSNRGCSGNTIYF.

There are a few counts of this clonotype. V usage is TRBV4-1 and J usage is TRBJ2-5; possibly TRBD2 for D (7 bases). The germline CDR1 and CDR2 sequences are MGHRA and YSYEKL. The CDR3 extends over 16 amino acids. Trimming removed 0 bases at V and 2 bases at J, with 13 bases between. The CDR3 DNA reads TGCGCCAGCAGCCAAGATTGGGGGGGCGCACAAGAGACCCAGTACTTC. Its protein product is CASSQDWGGAQETQYF.

This clonotype was detected a few times. The rearrangement joins TRBV30 to TRBJ2-2; the D is unclear. CDR1 and CDR2 from the germline V gene are GTSNPN and SVGIG (reference sequence). The CDR3 loop spans 13 amino acids. Trimming removed 3 bases at V and 4 bases at J, with 9 bases between. This CDR3 reads CAWSRPGTGELFF. The CDR3 DNA reads as TGTGCCTGGAGCCGACCGGGCACCGGGGAGCTGTTTTTT. The full variable domain, completed using reference TRBV30 and TRBJ2-2, is SQTIHQWPATLVQPVGSPLSLECTVEGTSNPNLYWYRQAAGRGLQLLFYSVGIGQISSEVPQNLSASRPQDRQFILSSKKLLLSDSGFYLCAWSRPGTGELFFGEGSRLTVL.

This clonotype was picked up many times. The chain carries TRBV6-1 and TRBJ2-7, with unresolved D. CDR3 length: 11 residues. The V end was cut by 6 bases, the J end by 7 bases, with 10 bases between. The germline V gene encodes CDR1 MNHNS and CDR2 SASEGT. For the CDR3, the DNA is TGTGCCAGCAGCCCCTGGGGAGAGCAGTACTTC. It codes for CASSPWGEQYF.

This clonotype was seen a handful of times. This sequence joins TRBV7-8 and TRBJ1-1; possible D gene TRBD1, 6 bases. V was pared by 6 bases and J by 5 bases, with 16 bases between. The CDR3 runs to 14 residues. Germline values: CDR1 SGHVS, CDR2 FQNEAQ. CDR3 DNA: TGTGCCAGCAGTTATACAGGGCGGCGGACTGAAGCTTTCTTT. Translating it yields CASSYTGRRTEAFF.

This clonotype was counted at least ten times. The V gene is TRBV5-1, the J gene TRBJ1-2; no clear D gene. Germline values: CDR1 SGHRS, CDR2 YFSETQ. Trimming removed 4 bases from V and 2 bases from J, with 3 bases in between. CDR3 length: 11 residues. For the CDR3, the DNA is TGCGCCAGCAGCGAGAACTATGGCTACACCTTC. It codes for CASSENYGYTF.

This clonotype came up many times. The J gene is TRBJ2-1, the V gene TRBV30; D is undetermined. The germline CDR1 and CDR2 sequences are GTSNPN and SVGIG (reference sequence). This CDR3 comprises 12 residues. Trimming stripped 1 base from V and 8 bases from J, with 9 bases between. CDR3 in DNA: TGTGCCTGGAGTGGGGGAAGTGATGAGCAGTTCTTC. It codes for CAWSGGSDEQFF.

This clonotype has a count of ten or more. The rearrangement links TRBV3-1 to TRBJ1-1; no firm D call. The CDR3 is 13 amino acids. Germline V gene lookup returns CDR1 LGHDT and CDR2 YNNKEL (reference sequence). Trimming removed 1 base from V and 6 bases from J, with 9 bases in between. The CDR3 reads CASSQVGDPEAFF. In nucleotides, the CDR3 is TGTGCCAGCAGCCAAGTCGGTGACCCTGAAGCTTTCTTT.

Many counts were recorded for this clonotype. The genes are TRBV6-2 or TRBV6-3 and TRBJ2-1; the D is unclear. From germline, CDR1 is MNHEY and CDR2 SVGEGT. The length of the CDR3 is 13 residues. V was shortened by 6 bases and J by 10 bases, with 16 bases between the two germline ends. The CDR3 DNA reads TGTGCCAGCAGCTCACCTACCCTCGGCGAGCAGTTCTTC. Translated: CASSSPTLGEQFF.

The V gene is TRBV7-3, the J gene TRBJ2-2; 8 nucleotides line up with TRBD1. Germline loops: CDR1 SGHTA, CDR2 FQGTGA. The V and J ends lost 4 bases and 7 bases, in that order; junction bases with no gene match: 5. The CDR3 runs 14 residues. The CDR3 loop reads CASSSTGDFGELFF. The CDR3 DNA is TGTGCCAGCAGCTCGACAGGGGATTTCGGGGAGCTGTTTTTT.

This clonotype was picked up a small number of times. This chain joins TRBV6-1 and TRBJ2-7, with 12 bases aligning to TRBD2. The V and J ends lost 1 base and 3 bases, in that order; junction bases with no gene match: 4. This CDR3 has 16 residues. CDR1 is MNHNS, CDR2 SASEGT, per germline. The CDR3 loop is CASSEVGTSGFYEQYF. The CDR3 DNA reads as TGTGCCAGCAGTGAAGTAGGGACTAGCGGGTTCTACGAGCAGTACTTC.

The sample holds many counts of this clonotype. V and J are TRBV18 and TRBJ1-2; no reliable D call. This CDR3 region has 14 residues. Germline V gene sequence: CDR1 KGHSH, CDR2 LQKENI. V dropped 6 bases and J dropped 6 bases, with 17 bases sitting between them. The CDR3 region is CASSPAGYMDGYTF. CDR3 nucleotides: TGTGCCAGCTCCCCTGCAGGATACATGGATGGCTACACCTTC.

This clonotype has a count of ten or more. This chain uses TRBV7-3 with TRBJ2-1; TRBD2 might be the D (5 bases). Germline CDR1 SGHTA, CDR2 FQGTGA. This CDR3 has 13 residues. V shed 4 bases and J shed 6 bases, with 10 bases lying between them. The CDR3 loop reads CASSSTISNEQFF. The CDR3 nucleotides are TGTGCCAGCAGCTCGACTATCTCCAATGAGCAGTTCTTC.

This clonotype was seen many times. The chain combines TRBV14 with TRBJ1-1; D is ambiguous. V shed 2 bases and J shed 5 bases, with 15 bases lying between them. CDR1 is SGHDN, CDR2 FVKESK, per germline. The CDR3 totals 15 residues. The chain's CDR3 is CASSQSPGWRTEAFF. The CDR3 bases are TGTGCCAGCAGCCAATCCCCGGGGTGGCGGACTGAAGCTTTCTTT.

The CDR3 bases are TGCAGCGTTGGGACAGGGGGGGATAATCAGCCCCAGCATTTT. Protein product: CSVGTGGDNQPQHF. The rearrangement joins TRBV29-1 to TRBJ1-5; 10 bases map to TRBD1. This CDR3 is built from 14 residues. Trimming cost V 4 bases and J 4 bases; bases outside gene matches: 4. Germline V CDR1 and CDR2: SQVTM, ANQGSEA.

This clonotype was picked up a small number of times. J is TRBJ2-1 and V is TRBV12-5; 7 bases are shared with TRBD2. The junction had 12 bases not matched to a gene; V was cut back by 6 bases and J by 7 bases. Germline V gene data show CDR1 as LGHNT and CDR2 as FRNRAP. The CDR3 length is 15 residues. The CDR3 bases are TGTGCTAGTGGAGCAAGCGGGATAGGTTGGAATGAGCAGTTCTTC. Translating it yields CASGASGIGWNEQFF.

This clonotype was observed at least ten times. V is TRBV28 and J is TRBJ1-5; no firm D call. The CDR3 spans 16 residues. V lost 1 base and J 2 bases, leaving 12 bases between the germline ends. Germline V CDR1 and CDR2: MDHEN, SYDVKM. The CDR3 DNA reads as TGTGCCAGCAGTTTATCGGGGTCCGGGGGCAATCAGCCCCAGCATTTT. Translating it yields CASSLSGSGGNQPQHF.

This clonotype was counted ten times or more. The CDR3 spells CASSWSSNTDTQYF. The CDR3 DNA reads as TGTGCCAGCAGTTGGTCTAGTAACACAGATACGCAGTATTTT. The V gene is TRBV6-2 or TRBV6-3, the J gene TRBJ2-3; D ambiguous. The CDR3 is 14 amino acids. Germline V gene lookup returns CDR1 MNHEY and CDR2 SVGEGT. The V gene lost 4 bases and the J gene lost 2 bases, with 10 bases spanning the gap.

The sample holds many counts of this clonotype. V and J are TRBV29-1 and TRBJ1-1, with TRBD1 identical over 9 bases. Germline loops: CDR1 SQVTM, CDR2 ANQGSEA. Losses at the gene ends were 7 bases for V and 6 bases for J; bases not matched to a gene: 9. The CDR3 length is 13 residues. The CDR3, as DNA: TGCAGCGCATTCGGACAGGGGATTTCTGAAGCTTTCTTT. This encodes CSAFGQGISEAFF.

This clonotype has at least ten counts. This chain joins TRBV6-1 and TRBJ1-1; 7 bases line up with TRBD1. The CDR3 is 12 amino acids. Germline values: CDR1 MNHNS, CDR2 SASEGT. The V segment lost 5 bases and the J segment 9 bases; nucleotides outside the gene matches: 6. CDR3 sequence: CASSLDRVQAFF. CDR3 nucleotides: TGTGCCAGCAGTCTCGACAGGGTCCAAGCTTTCTTT.